This T cell receptor beta chain originates from a study of T cells in Graves' hyperthyroidism and ophthalmopathy. This clonotype was picked up many times. The antigen is undetermined. RNA transcripts gave rise to amplified TCR beta CDR3 regions. In the first-round RT-PCR of the TCR CDR3, the HTBI primer set was used. TCRdb reanalysed the multiplex PCR reads using MiXCR and keeps one entry per CDR3 protein. This table has more than 350,000 distinct CDR3 sequences, around 13% appearing once. General observations from the study: In blood, most of the thyroid clonotypes expanded above 0.001 were also present.

The CDR3 consists of 17 residues. After removal of 6 bases from V and 5 bases from J, the junction contained 17 bases not matched to a gene. Germline V gives CDR1 MDHEN, CDR2 SYDVKM. The PBMCs were sourced from fresh peripheral blood (around 9.9 ml). The chain uses TRBV28 and TRBJ2-3; 7 bases are a match to TRBD1. The source is a young woman with Graves' ophthalmopathy. Specimen: blood. CDR3 residues: CASSSPGTAKLGDTQYF. In DNA form, the CDR3 reads TGTGCCAGCAGCTCACCGGGGACAGCCAAATTGGGAGATACGCAGTATTTT.